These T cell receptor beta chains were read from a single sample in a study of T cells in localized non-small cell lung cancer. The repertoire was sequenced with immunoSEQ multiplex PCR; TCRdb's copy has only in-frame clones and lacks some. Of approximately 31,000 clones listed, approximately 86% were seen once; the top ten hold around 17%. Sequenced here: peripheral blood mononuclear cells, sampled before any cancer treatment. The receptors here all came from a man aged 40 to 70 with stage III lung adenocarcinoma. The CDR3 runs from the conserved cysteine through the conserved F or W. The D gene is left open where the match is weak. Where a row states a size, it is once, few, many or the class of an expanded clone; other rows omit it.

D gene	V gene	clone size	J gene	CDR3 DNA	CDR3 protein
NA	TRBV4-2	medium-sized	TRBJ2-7	TGTGCCAGCAGCCAAGGACGGAACGAGCAGTACTTC	CASSQGRNEQYF
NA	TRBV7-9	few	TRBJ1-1	TGTGCCAGCAGCCACAAACCGGGGCCAAGGGGACCTGAAGCTTTCTTT	CASSHKPGPRGPEAFF
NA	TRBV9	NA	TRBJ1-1	TGTGCCAGCAGCCCCCAGGGGAGAGGAACTGAAGCTTTCTTT	CASSPQGRGTEAFF
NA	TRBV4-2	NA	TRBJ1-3	TGTGCCAGCAGCCAAGAAGGGATAGGAACCCATTCTGGAAACACCATATATTTT	CASSQEGIGTHSGNTIYF
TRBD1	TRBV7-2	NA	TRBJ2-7	TGTGCCAGCAGTTCCACGGGGACAGTTTCCTACGAGCAGTACTTC	CASSSTGTVSYEQYF
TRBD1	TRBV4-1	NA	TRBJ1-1	TGCGCCAGCAGCAAGACAGGGTCCTCGAACACTGAAGCTTTCTTT	CASSKTGSSNTEAFF
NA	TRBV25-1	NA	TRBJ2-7	TGTGCCAGCAGGTCCACAGGCTACGAGCAGTACTTC	CASRSTGYEQYF
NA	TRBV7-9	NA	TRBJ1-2	TGTGCCAGCAGCTATTCGGCGGATGGCTACACCTTC	CASSYSADGYTF
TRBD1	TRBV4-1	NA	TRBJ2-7	TGCGCCAGCAGCCCAAGAGGGGGACAGGGCTACGAGCAGTACTTC	CASSPRGGQGYEQYF
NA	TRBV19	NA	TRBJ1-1	TGTGCCAGTTCCTCACATAACGTCGGGCAGGAGAACACTGAAGCTTTCTTT	CASSSHNVGQENTEAFF
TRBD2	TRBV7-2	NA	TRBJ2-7	TGTGCCAGCTCAAGACTAGCGACGAATTACGAGCAGTACTTC	CASSRLATNYEQYF
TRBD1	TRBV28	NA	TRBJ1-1	TGTGCCAGCAGTTTATTAGGACAGGGGACCACTGAAGCTTTCTTT	CASSLLGQGTTEAFF
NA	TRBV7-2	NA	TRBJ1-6	TGTGCCAGCAGCTCCCCCATCCATAATTCACCCCTCCACTTT	CASSSPIHNSPLHF
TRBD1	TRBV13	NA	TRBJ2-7	TGTGCCAGCAGCGCCTCACCCGGGACAGGGGTCCGCGAGCAGTACTTC	CASSASPGTGVREQYF
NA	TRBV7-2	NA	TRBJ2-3	TGTGCCAGCAGCCCAAGATGGGGGGGGGCCGCCGCAGATACGCAGTATTTT	CASSPRWGGAAADTQYF
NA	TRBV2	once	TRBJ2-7	TGTGCCAGCAGTGAAGCGCTTGGCAGCGTTGGGGAGCAGTACTTC	CASSEALGSVGEQYF
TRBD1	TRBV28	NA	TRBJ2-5	TGTGCCAGCAGTCCATCCGGGACAGGGGGCGAAGAGACCCAGTACTTC	CASSPSGTGGEETQYF
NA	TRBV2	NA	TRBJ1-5	TGTGCCAGCCGCCGCACAGGCAATCAGCCCCAGCATTTT	CASRRTGNQPQHF
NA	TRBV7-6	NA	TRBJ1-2	TGTGCCAGCAGCTTAGCTTCGAGGGAGATGGGCTATGGCTACACCTTC	CASSLASREMGYGYTF
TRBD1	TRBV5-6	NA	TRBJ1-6	TGTGCCAGCAGCCCCCGGGACAGGTTTAATTCACCCCTCCACTTT	CASSPRDRFNSPLHF
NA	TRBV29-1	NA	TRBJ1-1	TGCAGCGTTGATAAAGGGGTAGCAACTGAAGCTTTCTTT	CSVDKGVATEAFF
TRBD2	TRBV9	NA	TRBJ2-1	TGTGCCAGCAGCGTAGGGACTAGCGGGGCGGTAAAGCAGTTCTTC	CASSVGTSGAVKQFF
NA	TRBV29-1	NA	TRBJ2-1	TGCAGCGTCGCTACGTGGAATGAGCAGTTCTTC	CSVATWNEQFF
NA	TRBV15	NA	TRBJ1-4	TGTGCCACCAGCCCTCGCAGCCGGGAACTGTTTTTT	CATSPRSRELFF